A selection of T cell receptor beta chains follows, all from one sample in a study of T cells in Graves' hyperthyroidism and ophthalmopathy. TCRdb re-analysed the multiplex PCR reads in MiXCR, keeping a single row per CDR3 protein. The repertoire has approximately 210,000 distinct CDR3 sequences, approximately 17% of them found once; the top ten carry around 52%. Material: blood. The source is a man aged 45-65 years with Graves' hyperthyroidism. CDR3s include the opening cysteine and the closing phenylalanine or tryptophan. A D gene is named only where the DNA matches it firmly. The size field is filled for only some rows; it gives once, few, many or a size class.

CDR3: CASSAGQPYGYTF; DNA: TGTGCCAGCAGCGCGGGACAGCCCTATGGCTACACCTTC; size: .; J: TRBJ1-2; D: TRBD1; V: TRBV11-2
CDR3: CASSKERMDYEQYF; DNA: TGTGCCAGCAGTAAGGAACGTATGGACTACGAGCAGTACTTC; size: .; J: TRBJ2-7; D: .; V: TRBV6-1
CDR3: CASSHYPGLAGYEQYF; DNA: TGTGCCAGCAGCCATTATCCGGGACTAGCGGGATACGAGCAGTACTTC; size: many; J: TRBJ2-7; D: TRBD2; V: TRBV14
CDR3: CASSLAGSGAGTGNTIYF; DNA: TGTGCCAGCAGCTTAGCAGGGTCGGGGGCCGGTACTGGAAACACCATATATTTT; size: .; J: TRBJ1-3; D: .; V: TRBV7-6
CDR3: CATATGQGMTDTQYF; DNA: TGTGCCACCGCGACCGGACAGGGGATGACAGATACGCAGTATTTT; size: many; J: TRBJ2-3; D: TRBD1; V: TRBV6-1
CDR3: CSAPRGGTDTQYF; DNA: TGCAGTGCTCCCAGGGGCGGCACAGATACGCAGTATTTT; size: .; J: TRBJ2-3; D: .; V: TRBV20-1
CDR3: CASSSGTLQETQYF; DNA: TGTGCCAGCAGTTCCGGGACTTTACAAGAGACCCAGTACTTC; size: few; J: TRBJ2-5; D: .; V: TRBV6-1
CDR3: CAWRGAGGYQQFF; DNA: TGTGCCTGGAGAGGGGCGGGAGGTTACCAGCAGTTCTTC; size: many; J: TRBJ2-1; D: TRBD2; V: TRBV30
CDR3: CASGPPGAGVYNEQFF; DNA: TGTGCCAGCGGCCCACCGGGGGCGGGAGTGTACAATGAGCAGTTCTTC; size: .; J: TRBJ2-1; D: .; V: TRBV7-9
CDR3: CASSYWTSGYEQYF; DNA: TGTGCCAGCAGCTATTGGACTAGCGGCTACGAGCAGTACTTC; size: .; J: TRBJ2-7; D: TRBD2; V: TRBV7-2
CDR3: CATYNRDDTDTQYF; DNA: TGTGCCACCTATAACAGGGATGACACAGATACGCAGTATTTT; size: few; J: TRBJ2-3; D: .; V: TRBV5-4
CDR3: CASSLGFFGHNEQFF; DNA: TGCGCCAGCAGCTTAGGGTTCTTTGGCCACAATGAGCAGTTCTTC; size: many; J: TRBJ2-1; D: .; V: TRBV5-1
CDR3: CASGLVRGGAGANVLTF; DNA: TGTGCTAGTGGTTTGGTAAGGGGAGGGGCAGGGGCCAACGTCCTGACTTTC; size: few; J: TRBJ2-6; D: TRBD2; V: TRBV12-5
CDR3: CASSLGQSPGREYF; DNA: TGTGCCAGCAGCCTGGGACAGTCCCCGGGACGTGAGTACTTC; size: many; J: TRBJ2-5; D: TRBD1; V: TRBV7-9
CDR3: CASSYYPDVNTEAFF; DNA: TGTGCCAGCAGTTACTACCCCGATGTGAACACTGAAGCTTTCTTT; size: .; J: TRBJ1-1; D: .; V: TRBV6-2/TRBV6-3
CDR3: CASSQGLTGNNYEQYF; DNA: TGCGCCAGCAGCCAAGGTCTCACCGGAAACAACTACGAGCAGTACTTC; size: few; J: TRBJ2-7; D: .; V: TRBV4-1
CDR3: CSARVHGRSSYEQYF; DNA: TGCAGTGCTAGAGTTCACGGGAGGAGCTCCTACGAGCAGTACTTC; size: many; J: TRBJ2-7; D: TRBD2; V: TRBV20-1
CDR3: CASTKGDTEAFF; DNA: TGTGCCAGCACTAAGGGGGACACTGAAGCTTTCTTT; size: many; J: TRBJ1-1; D: .; V: TRBV2
CDR3: CSAPPPDNTDTQYF; DNA: TGCAGTGCTCCCCCCCCGGATAACACAGATACGCAGTATTTT; size: few; J: TRBJ2-3; D: .; V: TRBV20-1
CDR3: CASSLDGLAAYEQYF; DNA: TGTGCCAGCAGCTTAGACGGGCTAGCGGCCTACGAGCAGTACTTC; size: many; J: TRBJ2-7; D: TRBD2; V: TRBV11-2
CDR3: CAISPWTSYNNEQFF; DNA: TGTGCCATCAGTCCCTGGACTAGCTACAACAATGAGCAGTTCTTC; size: many; J: TRBJ2-1; D: TRBD2; V: TRBV10-3
CDR3: CSVTFGGGNYGYTF; DNA: TGCAGCGTCACTTTCGGGGGAGGGAACTATGGCTACACCTTC; size: few; J: TRBJ1-2; D: .; V: TRBV29-1
CDR3: CASSFVLEGEELFF; DNA: TGTGCCAGCAGTTTTGTACTAGAGGGCGAGGAGCTGTTTTTT; size: .; J: TRBJ2-2; D: .; V: TRBV28
CDR3: CASSLVGTNSYGYTF; DNA: TGTGCCAGCAGCTTGGTGGGGACAAATTCTTATGGCTACACCTTC; size: .; J: TRBJ1-2; D: .; V: TRBV7-2
CDR3: CASTRGGLAGQETQYF; DNA: TGTGCCAGCACCCGGGGAGGACTAGCGGGGCAAGAGACCCAGTACTTC; size: few; J: TRBJ2-5; D: TRBD2; V: TRBV2
CDR3: CAWSNQETQYF; DNA: TGTGCCTGGAGCAACCAAGAGACCCAGTACTTC; size: many; J: TRBJ2-5; D: .; V: TRBV30
CDR3: CASSSPARAGNTIYF; DNA: TGTGCCAGCAGCTCTCCCGCGAGGGCCGGAAACACCATATATTTT; size: .; J: TRBJ1-3; D: .; V: TRBV11-2
CDR3: CASSESTGHVNTEAFF; DNA: TGTGCCAGCTCCGAGAGTACGGGACACGTGAACACTGAAGCTTTCTTT; size: .; J: TRBJ1-1; D: .; V: TRBV18
CDR3: CASSVVLGRGHEQYF; DNA: TGTGCCAGTAGTGTAGTCCTTGGCAGGGGCCACGAGCAGTACTTC; size: few; J: TRBJ2-7; D: .; V: TRBV19
CDR3: CASSPWEGQGEDEQFF; DNA: TGTGCCAGCAGCCCTTGGGAAGGACAGGGTGAGGATGAGCAGTTCTTC; size: .; J: TRBJ2-1; D: TRBD1; V: TRBV14
CDR3: CASSLGRTSGTTDTQYF; DNA: TGTGCCAGCAGCTTGGGCCGAACTAGCGGGACCACAGATACGCAGTATTTT; size: .; J: TRBJ2-3; D: TRBD2; V: TRBV5-4
CDR3: CSARDATSGETQYF; DNA: TGCAGTGCTAGAGATGCGACTAGCGGGGAGACCCAGTACTTC; size: many; J: TRBJ2-5; D: TRBD2; V: TRBV20-1
CDR3: CASSFWWAGEQFF; DNA: TGCGCCAGCAGCTTTTGGTGGGCCGGTGAGCAGTTCTTC; size: few; J: TRBJ2-1; D: .; V: TRBV5-1
CDR3: CASSMRGDTGELFF; DNA: TGTGCCAGTAGTATGCGGGGAGACACCGGGGAGCTGTTTTTT; size: .; J: TRBJ2-2; D: .; V: TRBV19
CDR3: CASGWDRGNVQFF; DNA: TGTGCTAGTGGTTGGGACAGGGGGAACGTGCAGTTCTTC; size: .; J: TRBJ2-1; D: TRBD1; V: TRBV12-5
CDR3: CASSSSGAQDTQYF; DNA: TGTGCCAGCAGCTCCTCGGGCGCACAAGATACGCAGTATTTT; size: .; J: TRBJ2-3; D: .; V: TRBV7-9
CDR3: CASSSTGQGYYEQYF; DNA: TGTGCCAGCAGCTCCACAGGACAGGGGTATTACGAGCAGTACTTC; size: many; J: TRBJ2-7; D: TRBD1; V: TRBV7-6
CDR3: CASKSGNQPQHF; DNA: TGTGCCAGCAAGTCAGGCAATCAGCCCCAGCATTTT; size: many; J: TRBJ1-5; D: .; V: TRBV28
CDR3: CASSTSGTYNEQFF; DNA: TGTGCCAGCAGCACATCCGGGACCTACAATGAGCAGTTCTTC; size: many; J: TRBJ2-1; D: .; V: TRBV7-3
CDR3: CASSEASAYSNQPQHF; DNA: TGTGCCAGCAGTGAAGCCTCGGCTTATAGCAATCAGCCCCAGCATTTT; size: many; J: TRBJ1-5; D: .; V: TRBV6-1
CDR3: CASSSDYYNEQFF; DNA: TGTGCCAGCAGTTCGGACTACTACAATGAGCAGTTCTTC; size: .; J: TRBJ2-1; D: .; V: TRBV27
CDR3: CSADRGIAQYF; DNA: TGCAGCGCCGACCGGGGGATCGCGCAGTATTTT; size: many; J: TRBJ2-3; D: .; V: TRBV20-1
CDR3: CASNPGLAGAYEQYF; DNA: TGTGCCAGCAACCCCGGACTAGCGGGAGCCTACGAGCAGTACTTC; size: many; J: TRBJ2-7; D: TRBD2; V: TRBV28
CDR3: CASSLMGQHNEQFF; DNA: TGTGCCAGCAGTTTAATGGGACAGCACAATGAGCAGTTCTTC; size: many; J: TRBJ2-1; D: TRBD1; V: TRBV28
CDR3: CASSQGWDNEQFF; DNA: TGTGCCAGCAGCCAGGGTTGGGACAATGAGCAGTTCTTC; size: many; J: TRBJ2-1; D: .; V: TRBV7-2
CDR3: CASSERDYQPQHF; DNA: TGTGCCAGCAGTGAAAGGGATTATCAGCCCCAGCATTTT; size: many; J: TRBJ1-5; D: .; V: TRBV2
CDR3: CASSFSRIQETQYF; DNA: TGTGCCAGCAGCTTTTCCCGGATCCAAGAGACCCAGTACTTC; size: many; J: TRBJ2-5; D: .; V: TRBV7-9